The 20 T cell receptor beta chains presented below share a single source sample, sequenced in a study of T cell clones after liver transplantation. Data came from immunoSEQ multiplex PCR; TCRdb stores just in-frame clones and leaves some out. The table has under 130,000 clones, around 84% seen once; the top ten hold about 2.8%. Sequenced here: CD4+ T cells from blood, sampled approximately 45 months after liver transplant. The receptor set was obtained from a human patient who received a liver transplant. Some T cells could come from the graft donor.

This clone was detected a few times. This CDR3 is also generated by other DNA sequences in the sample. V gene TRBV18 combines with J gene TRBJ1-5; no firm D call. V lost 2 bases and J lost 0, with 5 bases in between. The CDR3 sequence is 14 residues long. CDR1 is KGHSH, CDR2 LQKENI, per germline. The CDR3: CASSPSVSNQPQHF. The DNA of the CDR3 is TGTGCCAGCTCACCATCAGTTAGCAATCAGCCCCAGCATTTT.

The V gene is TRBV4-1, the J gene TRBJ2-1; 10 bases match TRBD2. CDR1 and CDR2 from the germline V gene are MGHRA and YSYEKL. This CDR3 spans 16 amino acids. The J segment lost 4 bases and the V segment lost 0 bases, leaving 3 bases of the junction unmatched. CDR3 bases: TGCGCCAGCAGCCAAGATTCACTAGCGGGATACAATGAGCAGTTCTTC. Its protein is CASSQDSLAGYNEQFF.

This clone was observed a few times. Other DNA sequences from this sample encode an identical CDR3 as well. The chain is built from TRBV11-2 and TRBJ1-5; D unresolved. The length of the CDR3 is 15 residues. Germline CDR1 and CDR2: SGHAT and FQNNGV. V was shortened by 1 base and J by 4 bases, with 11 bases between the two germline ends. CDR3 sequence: CASSLGPGSNQPQHF. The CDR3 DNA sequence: TGTGCCAGCAGCTTAGGCCCGGGTTCTAATCAGCCCCAGCATTTT.

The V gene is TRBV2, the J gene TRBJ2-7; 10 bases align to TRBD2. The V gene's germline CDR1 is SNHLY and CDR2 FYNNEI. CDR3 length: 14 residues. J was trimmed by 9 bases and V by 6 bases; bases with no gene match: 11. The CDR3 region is CASRGISAGGLQYF. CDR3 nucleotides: TGTGCCAGCAGGGGAATATCAGCGGGAGGGTTGCAGTACTTC. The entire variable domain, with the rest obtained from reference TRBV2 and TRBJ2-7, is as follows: EPEVTQTPSHQVTQMGQEVILRCVPISNHLYFYWYRQILGQKVEFLVSFYNNEISEKSEIFDDQFSVERPDGSNFTLKIRSTKLEDSAMYFCASRGISAGGLQYFGPGTRLTVT.

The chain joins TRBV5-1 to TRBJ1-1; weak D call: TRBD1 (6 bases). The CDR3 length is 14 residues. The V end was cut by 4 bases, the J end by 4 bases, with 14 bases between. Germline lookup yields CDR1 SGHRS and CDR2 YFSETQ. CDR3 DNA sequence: TGCGCCAGCAGCCCTGGGGGCGGGGTCACTGAAGCTTTCTTT. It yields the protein CASSPGGGVTEAFF.

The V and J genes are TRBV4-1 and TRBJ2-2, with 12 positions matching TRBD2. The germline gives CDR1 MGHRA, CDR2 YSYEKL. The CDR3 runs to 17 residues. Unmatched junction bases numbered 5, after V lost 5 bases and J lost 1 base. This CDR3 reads CASSFRLAGENTGELFF. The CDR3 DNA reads TGCGCCAGCAGCTTCCGACTAGCGGGGGAGAACACCGGGGAGCTGTTTTTT.

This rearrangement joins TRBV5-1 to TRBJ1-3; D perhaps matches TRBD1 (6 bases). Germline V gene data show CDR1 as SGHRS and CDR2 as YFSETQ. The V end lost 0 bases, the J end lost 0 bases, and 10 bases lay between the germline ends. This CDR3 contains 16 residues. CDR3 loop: CASSLVGHDSGNTIYF. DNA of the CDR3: TGCGCCAGCAGCTTGGTGGGACACGACTCTGGAAACACCATATATTTT.

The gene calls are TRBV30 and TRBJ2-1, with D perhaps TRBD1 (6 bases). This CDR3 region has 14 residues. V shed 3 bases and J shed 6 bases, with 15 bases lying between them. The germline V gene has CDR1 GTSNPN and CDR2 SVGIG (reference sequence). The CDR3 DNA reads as TGTGCCTGGAGCGCCCCGGGACAATTCAATGAGCAGTTCTTC. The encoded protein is CAWSAPGQFNEQFF.

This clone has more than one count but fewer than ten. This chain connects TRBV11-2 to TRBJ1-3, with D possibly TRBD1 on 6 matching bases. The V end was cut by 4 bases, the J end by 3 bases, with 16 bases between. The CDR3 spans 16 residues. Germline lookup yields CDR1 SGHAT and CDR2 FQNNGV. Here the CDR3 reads CASSSWLGGGGNTIYF. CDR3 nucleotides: TGTGCCAGCAGCTCCTGGCTCGGAGGGGGTGGAAACACCATATATTTT.

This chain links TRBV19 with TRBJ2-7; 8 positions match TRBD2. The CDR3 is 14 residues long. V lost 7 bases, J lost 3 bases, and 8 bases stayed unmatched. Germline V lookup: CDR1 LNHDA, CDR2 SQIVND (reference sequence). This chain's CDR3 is CASNAGGSYYEQYF. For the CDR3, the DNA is TGTGCCAGTAACGCGGGGGGCTCTTACTACGAGCAGTACTTC.

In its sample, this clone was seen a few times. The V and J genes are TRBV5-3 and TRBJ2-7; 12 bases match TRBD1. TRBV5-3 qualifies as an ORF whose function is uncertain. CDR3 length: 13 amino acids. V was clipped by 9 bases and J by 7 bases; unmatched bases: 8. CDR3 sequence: CAIGTGGRGEQYF. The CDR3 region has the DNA TGTGCCATAGGGACAGGGGGCCGGGGAGAGCAGTACTTC.

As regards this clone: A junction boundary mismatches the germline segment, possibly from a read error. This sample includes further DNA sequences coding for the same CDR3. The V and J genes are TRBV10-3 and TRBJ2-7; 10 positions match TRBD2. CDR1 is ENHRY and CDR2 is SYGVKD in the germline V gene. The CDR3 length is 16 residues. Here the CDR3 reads CAISEPSTSGAYEQYF. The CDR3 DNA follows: TGTGCCATTAGTGAGCCTAGTACTAGCGGGGCCTACGAGCAGTACTTC.

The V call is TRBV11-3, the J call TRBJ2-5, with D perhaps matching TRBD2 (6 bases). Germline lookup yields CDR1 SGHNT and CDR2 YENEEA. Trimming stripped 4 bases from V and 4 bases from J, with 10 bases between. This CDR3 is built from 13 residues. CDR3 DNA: TGTGCCAGCAGCTCGGTGGGGGGAGAGACCCAGTACTTC. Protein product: CASSSVGGETQYF.

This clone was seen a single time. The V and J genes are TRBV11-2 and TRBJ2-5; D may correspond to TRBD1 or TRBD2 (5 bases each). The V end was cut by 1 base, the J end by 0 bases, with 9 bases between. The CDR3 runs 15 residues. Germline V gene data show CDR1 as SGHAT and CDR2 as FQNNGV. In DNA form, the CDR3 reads TGTGCCAGCAGCTTAGGAGGGACGTACCAAGAGACCCAGTACTTC. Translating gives CASSLGGTYQETQYF.

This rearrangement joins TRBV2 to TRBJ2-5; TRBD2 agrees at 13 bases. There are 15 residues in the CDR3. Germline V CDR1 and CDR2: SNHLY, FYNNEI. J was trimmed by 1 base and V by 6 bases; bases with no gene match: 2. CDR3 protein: CASRTSGGSQETQYF. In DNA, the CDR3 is TGTGCCAGCAGGACTAGCGGGGGGTCCCAAGAGACCCAGTACTTC.

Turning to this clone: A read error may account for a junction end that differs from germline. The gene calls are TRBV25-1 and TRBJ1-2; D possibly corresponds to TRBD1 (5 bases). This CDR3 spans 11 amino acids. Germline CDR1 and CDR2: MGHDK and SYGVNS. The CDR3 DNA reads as TGTGCCAGCAGTGAAGGGACCGGGGTGGCCTTC. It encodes CASSEGTGVAF.

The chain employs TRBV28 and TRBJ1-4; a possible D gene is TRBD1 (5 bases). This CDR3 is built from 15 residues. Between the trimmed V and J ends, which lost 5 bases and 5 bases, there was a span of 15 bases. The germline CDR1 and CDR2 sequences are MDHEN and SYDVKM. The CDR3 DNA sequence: TGTGCCAGCAGTGCCCCCGGGACGGTGAATGAAAAACTGTTTTTT. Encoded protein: CASSAPGTVNEKLFF.

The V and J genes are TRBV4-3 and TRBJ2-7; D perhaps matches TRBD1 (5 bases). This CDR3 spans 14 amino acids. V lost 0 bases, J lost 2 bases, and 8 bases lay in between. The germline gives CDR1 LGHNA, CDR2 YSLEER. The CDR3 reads CASSQEAGTYEQYF. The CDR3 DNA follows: TGCGCCAGCAGCCAAGAGGCAGGGACCTACGAGCAGTACTTC.

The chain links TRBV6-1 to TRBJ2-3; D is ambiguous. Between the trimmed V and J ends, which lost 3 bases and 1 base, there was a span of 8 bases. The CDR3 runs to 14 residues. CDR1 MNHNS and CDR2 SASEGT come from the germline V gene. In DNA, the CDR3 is TGTGCCAGCAGTGATAATGGGGGCACAGATACGCAGTATTTT. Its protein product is CASSDNGGTDTQYF.

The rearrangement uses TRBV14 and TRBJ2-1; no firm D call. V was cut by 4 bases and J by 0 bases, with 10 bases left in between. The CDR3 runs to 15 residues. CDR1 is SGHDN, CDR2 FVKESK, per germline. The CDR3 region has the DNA TGTGCCAGCAGCCGGGAACTCGTCTCCTACAATGAGCAGTTCTTC. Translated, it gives CASSRELVSYNEQFF.